This T cell receptor (beta chain) came from a study of beta chain features in type 1 diabetes. What was sequenced were expressed TCRB transcripts, since all of the isolated RNA had been reverse transcribed. Naive, central memory and regulatory T cell samples yielded a few million reads on average. TCRdb keeps only in-frame clones here, not all; method: immunoSEQ multiplex PCR. The data hold hundreds of thousands of clones, with roughly 13% observed a single time. This clone was observed a handful of times. Its target is unknown. Broader study findings: Type 1 diabetes patients had fewer VDJ junction insertions and more deletions. High-TCR-expressing cells could be over-represented by cDNA sequencing. Small HLA sub-analyses could not settle whether HLA shapes TCRB rearrangement. Significant though moderate, a shortening of TCRB CDR3s appeared in all four CD4+ subsets of Type 1 diabetes patients.

Per the germline V gene, CDR1 is SGHTA and CDR2 is FQGNSA. V was pared by 3 bases and J by 1 base, with 6 bases between. CDR3 length: 13 amino acids. The chain is built from TRBV7-2 and TRBJ1-1; the D is unclear. Input material: naive CD4+ T cells from blood. The origin of this receptor is a man between 18 and 29 years old with type 1 diabetes. The CDR3 sequence is CASSFSKNTEAFF. CDR3 DNA: TGTGCCAGCAGCTTCTCGAAGAACACTGAAGCTTTCTTT.